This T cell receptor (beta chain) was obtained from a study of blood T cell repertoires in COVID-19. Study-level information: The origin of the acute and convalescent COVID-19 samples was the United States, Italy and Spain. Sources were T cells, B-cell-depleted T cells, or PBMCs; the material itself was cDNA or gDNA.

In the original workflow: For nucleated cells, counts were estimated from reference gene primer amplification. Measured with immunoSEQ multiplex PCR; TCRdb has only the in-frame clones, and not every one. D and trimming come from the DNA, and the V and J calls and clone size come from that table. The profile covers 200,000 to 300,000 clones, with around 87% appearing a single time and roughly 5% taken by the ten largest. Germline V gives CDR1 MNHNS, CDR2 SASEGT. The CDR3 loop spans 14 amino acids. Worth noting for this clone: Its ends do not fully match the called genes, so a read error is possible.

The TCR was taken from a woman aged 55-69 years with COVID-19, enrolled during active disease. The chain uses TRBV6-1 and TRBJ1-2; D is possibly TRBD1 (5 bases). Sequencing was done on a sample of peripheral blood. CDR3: CASRETDGRGGYTF. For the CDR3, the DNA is TGTGCCAGCCGTGAAACGGACGGACGGGGGGGCTACACCTTC.